These 3 T cell receptor beta chains were sequenced from one sample in a study of blood T cell repertoires in COVID-19. Measured with immunoSEQ multiplex PCR; TCRdb has only the in-frame clones, and not every one. This table holds 20,000 to 25,000 clones, 88% found once. Sequenced input: peripheral blood. The receptors here all came from a man between 65 and 80 years old in a cohort sampled during active COVID-19.

The chain uses TRBV5-1 and TRBJ2-7; no clear D. CDR1 and CDR2 (germline): SGHRS, YFSETQ. The CDR3 covers 12 residues. V lost 3 bases to trimming and J lost 4 bases, with 8 bases between them. The DNA for the CDR3 is TGCGCCAGCAGCTCGTCACTGTACGAGCAGTACTTC. Its protein product is CASSSSLYEQYF.

This clone is judged medium-sized. The chain carries TRBV7-8 and TRBJ2-1; 8 bases fit TRBD2. This CDR3 is 14 amino acids long. The V gene's germline CDR1 is SGHVS and CDR2 FQNEAQ. J was trimmed by 5 bases and V by 5 bases; bases with no gene match: 5. In DNA form, the CDR3 reads TGTGCCAGCAGCCCCCAGCGGGGGCACAATGAGCAGTTCTTC. Translated, it gives CASSPQRGHNEQFF.

This clone was detected a few times. V is TRBV2 and J is TRBJ1-5; 9 nucleotides match TRBD1. Per germline, CDR1 SNHLY and CDR2 FYNNEI. This CDR3 has 15 amino acids. The V gene end was trimmed by 5 bases and the J gene end by 2 bases; junction bases not matched to a gene: 4. CDR3 amino acids: CASSLQGAGNQPQHF. DNA for the CDR3: TGTGCCAGCAGTTTACAGGGGGCAGGCAATCAGCCCCAGCATTTT. Full variable domain (missing parts from reference TRBV2 and TRBJ1-5): EPEVTQTPSHQVTQMGQEVILRCVPISNHLYFYWYRQILGQKVEFLVSFYNNEISEKSEIFDDQFSVERPDGSNFTLKIRSTKLEDSAMYFCASSLQGAGNQPQHFGDGTRLSIL.